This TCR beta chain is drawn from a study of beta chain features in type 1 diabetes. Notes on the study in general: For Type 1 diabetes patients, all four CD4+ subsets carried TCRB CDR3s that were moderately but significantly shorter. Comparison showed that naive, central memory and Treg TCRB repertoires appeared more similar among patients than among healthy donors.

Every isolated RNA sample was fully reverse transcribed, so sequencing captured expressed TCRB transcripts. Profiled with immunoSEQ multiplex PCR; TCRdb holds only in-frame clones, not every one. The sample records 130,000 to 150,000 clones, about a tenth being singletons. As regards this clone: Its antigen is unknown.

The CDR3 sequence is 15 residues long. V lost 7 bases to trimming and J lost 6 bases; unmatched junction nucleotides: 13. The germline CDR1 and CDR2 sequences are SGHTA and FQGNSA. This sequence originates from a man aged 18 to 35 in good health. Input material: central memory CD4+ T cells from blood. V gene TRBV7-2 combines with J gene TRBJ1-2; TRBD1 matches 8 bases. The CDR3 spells CASTLGSLTGDGYTF. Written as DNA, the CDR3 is TGTGCCAGCACCCTGGGGTCCCTGACAGGGGATGGCTACACCTTC. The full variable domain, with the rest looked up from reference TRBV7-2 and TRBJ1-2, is GAGVSQSPSNKVTEKGKDVELRCDPISGHTALYWYRQSLGQGLEFLIYFQGNSAPDKSGLPSDRFSAERTGGSVSTLTIQRTQQEDSAVYLCASTLGSLTGDGYTFGSGTRLTVV.